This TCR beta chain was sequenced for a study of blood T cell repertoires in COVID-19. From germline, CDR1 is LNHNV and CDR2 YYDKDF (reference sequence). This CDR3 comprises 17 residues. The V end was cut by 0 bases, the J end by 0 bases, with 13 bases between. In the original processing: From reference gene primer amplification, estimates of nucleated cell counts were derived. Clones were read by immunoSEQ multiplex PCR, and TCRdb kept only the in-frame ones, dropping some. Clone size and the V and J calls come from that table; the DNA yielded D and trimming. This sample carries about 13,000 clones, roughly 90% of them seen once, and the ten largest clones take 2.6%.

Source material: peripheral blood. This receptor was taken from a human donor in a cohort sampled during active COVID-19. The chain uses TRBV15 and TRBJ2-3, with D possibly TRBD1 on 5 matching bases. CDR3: CATSREARALSTDTQYF. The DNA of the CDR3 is TGTGCCACCAGCAGAGAGGCCAGGGCTCTAAGCACAGATACGCAGTATTTT.